This passage covers 31 T cell receptor beta chains from one sample sequenced in a study of OX40 agonist ivuxolimab in advanced cancers. Generated by immunoSEQ multiplex PCR, the TCRdb table keeps only in-frame clones and is missing some. The table records some 74,000 clones, approximately 91% of them present only once. Here the sequenced sample was CD4+ or CD8+ T cells sorted from blood, taken in a trial of the OX40 agonist ivuxolimab. The receptors originated from an adult with an advanced solid tumor such as melanoma, head and neck, liver or kidney cancer.

V usage is TRBV13 and J usage is TRBJ2-7, with D tentatively TRBD1 (5 bases). The germline CDR1 and CDR2 sequences are PRHDT and FYEKMQ (reference sequence). There are 15 residues in the CDR3. The V and J ends lost 5 bases and 2 bases respectively, with 16 bases between them. In nucleotides, the CDR3 is TGTGCCAGCAGCGCCCAAGGGGTTGCTACCTACGAGCAGTACTTC. It encodes CASSAQGVATYEQYF.

This rearrangement joins TRBV6-4 to TRBJ1-1; no reliable D call. V lost 4 bases and J 5 bases, leaving 11 bases between the germline ends. CDR1 and CDR2 from the germline V gene are MRHNA and SNTAGT. CDR3 size: 13 residues. The CDR3 DNA reads as TGTGCCAGCAGTGCCTCCTTCGGGACTGAAGCTTTCTTT. Translating it yields CASSASFGTEAFF.

The rearrangement uses TRBV30 and TRBJ1-5; TRBD1 matches 10 bases. Germline-derived CDR1 and CDR2 are GTSNPN and SVGIG (reference sequence). V lost 1 base to trimming and J lost 6 bases; unmatched junction nucleotides: 6. This CDR3 has 15 amino acids. CDR3 nucleotides: TGTGCCTGGAGTGGGGGGACAGGGGCTCTTCAGCCCCAGCATTTT. It encodes CAWSGGTGALQPQHF.

The V gene is TRBV19, the J gene TRBJ1-5; no reliable D call. The CDR3 runs to 14 residues. The germline V gene has CDR1 LNHDA and CDR2 SQIVND (reference sequence). V dropped 6 bases and J dropped 0 bases, with 9 bases sitting between them. For the CDR3, the DNA is TGTGCCAGTAGCAGGCGGGATAGCAATCAGCCCCAGCATTTT. Translating gives CASSRRDSNQPQHF.

The CDR3 spells CASSLESSPRPEQYF. CDR3 coding DNA: TGTGCCAGCAGTTTAGAGTCCTCCCCGCGCCCCGAGCAGTACTTC. The chain couples TRBV28 to TRBJ2-7, with D uncertain. V gave up 2 bases and J gave up 6 bases, with 17 bases separating them. This CDR3 is 15 amino acids long. The germline gives CDR1 MDHEN, CDR2 SYDVKM.

The rearrangement uses TRBV7-2 and TRBJ2-7; 11 nucleotides match TRBD2. Per germline, CDR1 SGHTA and CDR2 FQGNSA. The CDR3 is 15 amino acids. V gave up 6 bases and J gave up 3 bases; unmatched junction bases: 7. DNA for the CDR3: TGTGCCAGCAGTCGTAGCGGGAGGGCCGTCTACGAGCAGTACTTC. This codes for CASSRSGRAVYEQYF.

V and J are TRBV28 and TRBJ2-3; D is ambiguous. Trimming pared 6 bases from V and 6 bases from J, leaving 10 bases between. The CDR3 consists of 12 residues. Germline loops: CDR1 MDHEN, CDR2 SYDVKM. This CDR3 reads CASSLYSDTQYF. The CDR3 nucleotides read TGTGCCAGCAGCCTGTATTCGGATACGCAGTATTTT.

The V and J genes are TRBV6-1 and TRBJ1-4, with D perhaps TRBD1 (6 bases). Germline lookup yields CDR1 MNHNS and CDR2 SASEGT. The V end lost 0 bases, the J end lost 6 bases, and 11 bases lay between the germline ends. This CDR3 spans 15 amino acids. The CDR3 DNA reads as TGTGCCAGCAGTGAAGCGGGGACAAGCGATGAAAAACTGTTTTTT. It encodes CASSEAGTSDEKLFF.

The chain employs TRBV6-1 and TRBJ2-7, with 10 positions matching TRBD1. J gave up 4 bases and V 10 bases, and 4 bases lay outside the gene matches. This CDR3 region has 12 residues. CDR1 is MNHNS, CDR2 SASEGT, per germline. DNA for the CDR3: TGTGCCACCGGACAGGGGGGGTACGAGCAGTACTTC. Translated: CATGQGGYEQYF.

Turning to this clone: A read error may account for a junction end that differs from germline. This chain links TRBV7-7 with TRBJ2-7, with D tentatively TRBD1 (6 bases). This CDR3 spans 15 amino acids. Germline V gives CDR1 SSHAT, CDR2 FNYEAQ (reference sequence). The CDR3 reads CASSPAAGTNYEQYF. As DNA, the CDR3 is TGTGCTAGCAGCCCCGCCGCCGGGACAAACTACGAGCAGTACTTC. Supplemented by reference TRBV7-7 and TRBJ2-7, the full variable domain reads GAGVSQSPRYKVTKRGQDVTLRCDPISSHATLYWYQQALGQGPEFLTYFNYEAQPDKSGLPSDRFSAERPEGSISTLTIQRTEQRDSAMYRCASSPAAGTNYEQYFGPGTRLTVT.

The rearrangement joins TRBV11-2 to TRBJ1-2; D unclear. The V gene's germline CDR1 is SGHAT and CDR2 FQNNGV. The CDR3 runs to 11 residues. V lost 1 base and J lost 8, with 5 bases in between. CDR3 in DNA: TGTGCCAGCAGCTTAGTCAGGGGCTACACCTTC. It encodes CASSLVRGYTF.

The chain uses TRBV10-3 and TRBJ1-5, with unresolved D. The germline V and J ends were trimmed by 10 bases and 3 bases, with 19 bases remaining between them. This CDR3 comprises 15 residues. Germline CDR1 ENHRY, CDR2 SYGVKD. CDR3 coding DNA: TGTGCCAGCTACGACGGGGTTAGCCACAATCAGCCCCAGCATTTT. Encoded protein: CASYDGVSHNQPQHF.

The chain links TRBV11-1 to TRBJ1-1; a weak D match, TRBD1 (5 bases). Germline-derived CDR1 and CDR2 are SGHAT and FQDESV (reference sequence). The CDR3 covers 12 residues. Trimming left V 5 bases short and J 11 bases short, with 15 bases between. The CDR3 loop is CASSNTGTRAFF. As DNA, the CDR3 is TGTGCCAGCAGCAACACCGGGACCCGGGCTTTCTTT.

CDR3 amino acids: CASSLMPSGILYNEQFF. The CDR3 nucleotides are TGTGCCAGCAGCCTAATGCCTAGCGGGATTTTATACAATGAGCAGTTCTTC. This chain connects TRBV7-3 to TRBJ2-1; 9 positions match TRBD2. The CDR3 loop spans 17 amino acids. CDR1 SGHTA and CDR2 FQGTGA come from the germline V gene. V shed 5 bases and J 4 bases; nucleotides not matched to a gene: 12.

The J gene is TRBJ1-3, the V gene TRBV30; D ambiguous. This CDR3 contains 12 residues. V lost 4 bases and J lost 4, with 8 bases in between. Germline V gives CDR1 GTSNPN, CDR2 SVGIG (reference sequence). The CDR3 loop is CAWNADGNTIYF. The DNA for the CDR3 is TGTGCCTGGAACGCAGACGGAAACACCATATATTTT.

This clone was detected a few times. The gene calls are TRBV20-1 and TRBJ1-1; D unresolved. This CDR3 is built from 9 residues. V was trimmed by 3 bases and J by 11 bases, leaving 7 bases between them. Per germline, CDR1 DFQATT and CDR2 SNEGSKA (reference sequence). CDR3 loop: CSASLSAFF. The CDR3 coding sequence is TGCAGTGCTAGTTTATCGGCTTTCTTT.

This chain joins TRBV28 and TRBJ2-7, with no clear D. The V gene's germline CDR1 is MDHEN and CDR2 SYDVKM. This CDR3 is 13 amino acids long. Trimming removed 8 bases at V and 1 base at J, with 12 bases between. The CDR3 sequence: CASESTPSYEQYF. CDR3 DNA: TGTGCCAGCGAATCGACACCTTCCTACGAGCAGTACTTC.

The chain employs TRBV19 and TRBJ2-7; 8 bases are shared with TRBD1. From germline, CDR1 is LNHDA and CDR2 SQIVND (reference sequence). The junction had 2 bases not matched to a gene; V was cut back by 3 bases and J by 7 bases. The CDR3 has 12 residues. CDR3 protein: CASSITGGEQYF. CDR3 in DNA: TGTGCCAGTAGTATCACAGGGGGAGAGCAGTACTTC.

The genes are TRBV6-1 and TRBJ2-3; 8 positions agree with TRBD2. V lost 6 bases and J lost 4; bases outside the gene matches: 9. This CDR3 is 15 amino acids long. CDR1 and CDR2 from the germline V gene are MNHNS and SASEGT. CDR3 in DNA: TGTGCCAGCAGGACGAGCGGGAGTAAGGCAGATACGCAGTATTTT. It specifies CASRTSGSKADTQYF.

The V gene is TRBV5-6, the J gene TRBJ2-1, with TRBD2 matching 11 bases. Germline assignment: CDR1 SGHDT and CDR2 YYEEEE. V trimming: 4 bases; J trimming: 4 bases; junction bases outside the gene matches: 4. The CDR3 covers 15 residues. CDR3 bases: TGTGCCAGCAGCGATGGGACTAGCGGATACAATGAGCAGTTCTTC. It translates to CASSDGTSGYNEQFF.

V usage is TRBV29-1 and J usage is TRBJ2-7; D may be TRBD2 (6 bases). Between the trimmed V and J ends, which lost 3 bases and 0 bases, there was a span of 15 bases. Looked up from germline, CDR1 is SQVTM and CDR2 is ANQGSEA. There are 15 residues in the CDR3. The CDR3 is CSVDGPGRSSYEQYF. As DNA, the CDR3 is TGCAGCGTTGATGGTCCCGGGAGAAGCTCCTACGAGCAGTACTTC.

This rearrangement joins TRBV4-1 to TRBJ2-5, with D tentatively TRBD2 (6 bases). Trimming removed 1 base from V and 4 bases from J, with 13 bases in between. Germline V CDR1 and CDR2: MGHRA, YSYEKL. The CDR3 covers 15 residues. The CDR3 DNA reads TGCGCCAGCAGCCAAGGAGGAGGGATCCCAGAGACCCAGTACTTC. Translated, it gives CASSQGGGIPETQYF.

V usage is TRBV5-1 and J usage is TRBJ2-7; the match to TRBD1 covers 12 bases. Trimming at V came to 4 bases and at J to 5 bases, leaving 19 bases not matched to a gene. The CDR3 is 19 residues long. Looked up from germline, CDR1 is SGHRS and CDR2 is YFSETQ. CDR3 nucleotide sequence: TGCGCCAGCAGCCCGGGAGGGGGGGACAGGGGGCTGAGTAAGGACGAGCAGTACTTC. Its protein product is CASSPGGGDRGLSKDEQYF.

This clone was found once. V and J are TRBV28 and TRBJ2-7; no clear D. This CDR3 region has 14 residues. V dropped 6 bases and J dropped 6 bases, with 18 bases sitting between them. Germline V gene lookup returns CDR1 MDHEN and CDR2 SYDVKM. The CDR3 spells CASSRHGRVGEQYF. The CDR3 DNA is TGTGCCAGCAGCAGGCATGGTAGGGTGGGCGAGCAGTACTTC.

CDR3 nucleotide sequence: TGTGCCAGCTCACCGCCCAACAGGGGCCACCAGCCCCAGCATTTT. Residues: CASSPPNRGHQPQHF. The chain uses TRBV18 and TRBJ1-5; 7 positions match TRBD1. Per the germline V gene, CDR1 is KGHSH and CDR2 is LQKENI. V lost 3 bases to trimming and J lost 7 bases; unmatched junction nucleotides: 9. This CDR3 is built from 15 residues.

The V call is TRBV5-6, the J call TRBJ1-2, with 10 bases identical to TRBD1. Germline lookup yields CDR1 SGHDT and CDR2 YYEEEE. The CDR3 has 18 residues. With 4 bases clipped from V and 0 bases from J, the junction kept 12 bases outside the gene matches. For the CDR3, the DNA is TGTGCCAGCAGCCCTCCGCCGGGACAGGGGTCAGCTAACTATGGCTACACCTTC. The encoded protein is CASSPPPGQGSANYGYTF.

This clone was observed once. The rearrangement uses TRBV7-3 and TRBJ2-5, with TRBD1 as a possible D gene (5 bases). The V end lost 5 bases, the J end lost 1 base, and 11 bases lay between the germline ends. Germline V gene sequence: CDR1 SGHTA, CDR2 FQGTGA. The CDR3 spans 14 residues. The CDR3 sequence is CASSPGSSQETQYF. In nucleotides, the CDR3 is TGTGCCAGCAGCCCAGGGTCTTCCCAAGAGACCCAGTACTTC.

This clone was observed once. The chain links TRBV5-1 to TRBJ1-6; D remains ambiguous. The CDR3 runs 14 residues. Per the germline V gene, CDR1 is SGHRS and CDR2 is YFSETQ. V lost 0 bases to trimming and J lost 8 bases, with 9 bases between them. CDR3 in amino acids: CASSLAARYSPLHF. CDR3 in DNA: TGCGCCAGCAGCTTGGCAGCTCGATATTCACCCCTCCACTTT.

The CDR3 coding sequence is TGTGCCAGCAGTTTCCTGGACAGCTCCTACGAGCAGTACTTC. Encoded protein: CASSFLDSSYEQYF. This sequence joins TRBV28 and TRBJ2-7; maybe TRBD1 (6 bases). Germline V gene sequence: CDR1 MDHEN, CDR2 SYDVKM. This CDR3 comprises 14 residues. V was pared by 3 bases and J by 0 bases, with 9 bases between.

This rearrangement joins TRBV19 to TRBJ2-2; D is uncertain. The germline V and J ends were trimmed by 5 bases and 0 bases, with 7 bases remaining between them. This CDR3 region has 14 residues. From germline, CDR1 is LNHDA and CDR2 SQIVND (reference sequence). CDR3 region: CASSLWSNTGELFF. CDR3 in DNA: TGTGCCAGTAGTTTGTGGTCGAACACCGGGGAGCTGTTTTTT.

This sequence joins TRBV28 and TRBJ2-3, with TRBD2 identical over 13 bases. Germline V lookup: CDR1 MDHEN, CDR2 SYDVKM. Trimming removed 4 bases from V and 1 base from J; junction bases left unmatched: 5. The length of the CDR3 is 17 residues. The CDR3 spells CASSSLGLAGRTDTQYF. In DNA, the CDR3 is TGTGCCAGCAGTTCTCTGGGACTAGCGGGACGCACAGATACGCAGTATTTT.